This TCR beta chain was documented in a study of T cell changes during pregnancy in multiple sclerosis. Profiled with immunoSEQ multiplex PCR; TCRdb holds only in-frame clones, not every one. The data hold some 110,000 clones, with about 94% observed a single time. Per germline, CDR1 SGDLS and CDR2 YYNGEE. The CDR3 sequence is 12 residues long. V was shortened by 8 bases and J by 4 bases, with 12 bases between the two germline ends. The V call is TRBV9, the J call TRBJ2-5; weak D call: TRBD2 (6 bases). The sequencing used peripheral blood, collected in the third trimester of pregnancy. This sequence was found in a female donor with multiple sclerosis, enrolled in a pregnancy study. CDR3 nucleotide sequence: TGTGCCAGACCCATGGGGGGAGAGACCCAGTACTTC. As protein: CARPMGGETQYF.